The sequence of this TCR beta chain was determined in a study of blood T cell repertoires in COVID-19. TCRdb keeps only in-frame clones here, not all; method: immunoSEQ multiplex PCR. The data show 130,000 to 150,000 clones, 84% seen once. CDR1 is SNHLY, CDR2 FYNNEI, per germline. Trimming shortened V by 6 bases and J by 0 bases, and 11 bases separated the two germline ends. This CDR3 is 14 amino acids long. This clonotype was sampled from a woman aged 50 to 65 in a cohort sampled during active or convalescent COVID-19. Sequenced sample: peripheral blood. V usage is TRBV2 and J usage is TRBJ1-2; D may be TRBD1 (6 bases). CDR3 protein: CASRQGPTNYGYTF. The CDR3 coding sequence is TGTGCCAGCAGGCAGGGGCCGACTAACTATGGCTACACCTTC.